The present T cell receptor (beta chain) was sequenced within a study of blood T cell repertoires in COVID-19. About the study: The United States, Italy and Spain provided the acute and convalescent COVID-19 samples. In each case, the material was cDNA or gDNA derived from T cells, B-cell-depleted T cells, or PBMCs.

Per the study methods: The assay estimated nucleated cells by amplifying reference gene primers. TCRdb's copy holds only in-frame clones and misses some; the assay was immunoSEQ multiplex PCR. V, J and clone size are taken as reported in that table, and D and trimming were inferred from the DNA itself. The top ten hold approximately 10% of the sample, which has some 130,000 clones, more than 75% seen once. CDR3 length equals 14 residues. Trimming left V 8 bases short and J 3 bases short, with 17 bases between. The germline CDR1 and CDR2 sequences are SNHLY and FYNNEI. The sequencing sample was made of peripheral blood. V and J are TRBV2 and TRBJ2-7; maybe TRBD2 (5 bases). The receptor's source is a man in his fifties or sixties who had recovered from COVID-19. The CDR3 loop is CASVAGGSLYEQYF. The CDR3 DNA reads TGTGCCAGCGTGGCAGGTGGGAGTCTCTACGAGCAGTACTTC.